The 10 T cell receptor beta chains below were found in one sample sequenced in a study of blood T cell repertoires in COVID-19. Libraries were prepared by immunoSEQ multiplex PCR; TCRdb keeps only in-frame clonotypes and omits some of them. The sample holds more than 150,000 clones, 70% to 80% seen once. Sequencing input: peripheral blood. These receptor sequences come from a man aged 50-60 years who had recovered from COVID-19.

The CDR3 sequence: CASSRQGAWTNTGELFF. The DNA for the CDR3 is TGTGCCAGTAGTAGACAGGGGGCCTGGACGAACACCGGGGAGCTGTTTTTT. This sequence joins TRBV19 and TRBJ2-2; 10 bases fit TRBD1. V trimming: 4 bases; J trimming: 0 bases; junction bases outside the gene matches: 5. Germline CDR1 is LNHDA and CDR2 is SQIVND (reference sequence). The CDR3 is 17 amino acids. The variable domain in full, with the rest retrieved from reference TRBV19 and TRBJ2-2, is DGGITQSPKYLFRKEGQNVTLSCEQNLNHDAMYWYRQDPGQGLRLIYYSQIVNDFQKGDIAEGYSVSREKKESFPLTVTSAQKNPTAFYLCASSRQGAWTNTGELFFGEGSRLTVL.

The chain couples TRBV27 to TRBJ1-6; 11 bases fit TRBD1. The CDR3 is made up of 14 amino acids. Losses at the gene ends were 3 bases for V and 9 bases for J; bases not matched to a gene: 1. In germline, CDR1 is MNHEY, CDR2 SMNVEV (reference sequence). The CDR3 protein is CASSLDRGPSPLHF. The CDR3 DNA is TGTGCCAGCAGTTTGGACAGGGGGCCTTCACCCCTCCACTTT.

This rearrangement joins TRBV7-7 to TRBJ2-3, with 10 bases identical to TRBD1. Germline V gives CDR1 SSHAT, CDR2 FNYEAQ (reference sequence). With 3 bases clipped from V and 6 bases from J, the junction kept 6 bases outside the gene matches. CDR3 size: 15 residues. CDR3 bases: TGTGCCAGCAGCTTGCGGGACAGGGGTTCGGATACGCAGTATTTT. It specifies CASSLRDRGSDTQYF.

The chain has TRBV30 and TRBJ2-3; D gene ambiguous. CDR3 length: 17 amino acids. The germline CDR1 and CDR2 sequences are GTSNPN and SVGIG (reference sequence). The V gene lost 2 bases and the J gene lost 3 bases, with 21 bases spanning the gap. The CDR3 sequence: CAWSRWVASDRTDTQYF. CDR3 sequence (DNA): TGTGCCTGGAGTAGATGGGTGGCTAGTGATAGGACAGATACGCAGTATTTT.

V and J are TRBV6-5 and TRBJ1-5, with D hard to call. This CDR3 contains 12 residues. V lost 7 bases and J lost 7, with 11 bases in between. Germline lookup yields CDR1 MNHEY and CDR2 SVGAGI. The DNA for the CDR3 is TGTGCCAGCACCACTCCCGGGCAGCCCCAGCATTTT. As protein: CASTTPGQPQHF.

The table lists this clone with a count of one. V gene TRBV9 combines with J gene TRBJ1-2, with 9 bases identical to TRBD1. Germline V lookup: CDR1 SGDLS, CDR2 YYNGEE. With 4 bases clipped from V and 4 bases from J, the junction kept 11 bases outside the gene matches. The CDR3 is made up of 16 amino acids. The CDR3 bases are TGTGCCAGCAGCAATTCATACAGGGGGCGCCTCTATGGCTACACCTTC. Its translation: CASSNSYRGRLYGYTF.

Written as DNA, the CDR3 is TGTGCCAGCGCGACAGGGGTTAGCACTGAAGCTTTCTTT. Amino acids: CASATGVSTEAFF. J is TRBJ1-1 and V is TRBV14, with TRBD1 matching 8 bases. The CDR3 sequence is 13 residues long. CDR1 is SGHDN and CDR2 is FVKESK in the germline V gene. Trimming cost V 8 bases and J 4 bases; bases outside gene matches: 6.

V usage is TRBV6-5 and J usage is TRBJ2-3; TRBD2 matches at 8 bases. CDR1 MNHEY and CDR2 SVGAGI come from the germline V gene. This CDR3 region has 15 residues. V trimming: 6 bases; J trimming: 4 bases; junction bases outside the gene matches: 9. CDR3 sequence (DNA): TGTGCCAGCAGACCTGGGACTAGGGGCGCAGATACGCAGTATTTT. Translated: CASRPGTRGADTQYF.

The CDR3 DNA reads as TGTGCCAGCACCCCCGCCGGGACAGGGGGCAGGTTCGGGTATGAAAAACTGTTTTTT. It translates to CASTPAGTGGRFGYEKLFF. This chain links TRBV27 with TRBJ1-4; the match to TRBD1 covers 12 bases. Per germline, CDR1 MNHEY and CDR2 SMNVEV (reference sequence). Losses at the gene ends were 7 bases for V and 6 bases for J; bases not matched to a gene: 18. The CDR3 runs 19 residues.

This chain links TRBV27 with TRBJ2-7, with 8 bases fitting TRBD2. This CDR3 has 16 residues. CDR1 is MNHEY and CDR2 is SMNVEV in the germline V gene (reference sequence). With V trimmed by 6 bases and J by 1 base, 11 bases remained unmatched. The CDR3 bases are TGTGCCAGCAGCCAAGAGGGAGCGGGAGTATCCTACGAGCAGTACTTC. Amino acid sequence: CASSQEGAGVSYEQYF.